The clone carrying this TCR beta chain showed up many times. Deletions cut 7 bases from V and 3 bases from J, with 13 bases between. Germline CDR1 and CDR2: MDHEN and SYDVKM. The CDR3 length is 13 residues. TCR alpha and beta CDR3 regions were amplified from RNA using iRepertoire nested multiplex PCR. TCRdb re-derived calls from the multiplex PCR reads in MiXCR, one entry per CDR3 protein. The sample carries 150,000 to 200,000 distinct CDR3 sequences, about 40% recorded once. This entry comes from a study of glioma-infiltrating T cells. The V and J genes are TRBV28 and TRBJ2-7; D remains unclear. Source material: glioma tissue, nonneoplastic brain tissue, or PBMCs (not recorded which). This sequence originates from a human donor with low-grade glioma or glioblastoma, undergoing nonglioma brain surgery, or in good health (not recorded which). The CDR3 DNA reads TGTGCCAGCACTCCCGCACTCAACTACGAGCAGTACTTC. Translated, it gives CASTPALNYEQYF.